The next 8 T cell receptor beta chains were all read from a single sample in a study of cytomegalovirus exposure and HLA in healthy donors. The study ran its PCR with 60 Vbeta and 13 Jbeta primers. Only in-frame clones appear in the TCRdb table, and some are missing; sequencing was by immunoSEQ multiplex PCR. The sample contains fewer than 200,000 clones, around nine tenths of which appear only once. Sequencing was carried out using PBMCs. The receptors were sampled from a woman aged 30 to 39 in good health and CMV-seronegative.

J is TRBJ2-7 and V is TRBV5-4; 7 bases align to TRBD1. The trim removed 4 bases at V and 7 bases at J, leaving 8 bases unmatched. Germline V gene sequence: CDR1 SGHNT, CDR2 YYREEE (reference sequence). This CDR3 is 13 amino acids long. CDR3 nucleotides: TGTGCCAGCAGCACAAGGGACAGTTGGGAGCAGTACTTC. It encodes CASSTRDSWEQYF.

This clone was observed a handful of times. This chain connects TRBV7-9 to TRBJ2-7; D gene uncertain. CDR3 length: 11 residues. Germline loops: CDR1 SEHNR, CDR2 FQNEAQ (reference sequence). V lost 5 bases to trimming and J lost 0 bases, with 2 bases between them. The chain's CDR3 is CASSHSYEQYF. The CDR3 DNA is TGTGCCAGCAGCCACTCCTACGAGCAGTACTTC.

The rearrangement links TRBV28 to TRBJ2-5; D is undetermined. This CDR3 has 12 residues. The germline V and J ends were trimmed by 5 bases and 2 bases, with 6 bases remaining between them. The germline CDR1 and CDR2 sequences are MDHEN and SYDVKM. Written as DNA, the CDR3 is TGTGCCAGCAGTCACTATCAAGAGACCCAGTACTTC. As protein: CASSHYQETQYF.

This clone has only one observation. This sequence joins TRBV5-8 and TRBJ2-1; D is possibly TRBD1 (6 bases). V was clipped by 2 bases and J by 3 bases, with 12 bases between them. The CDR3 is made up of 15 amino acids. Germline V CDR1 and CDR2: SGHTS, YDEGEE. In DNA form, the CDR3 reads TGTGCCAGCAGCTTTGGGGACACCGACTACAATGAGCAGTTCTTC. Residues: CASSFGDTDYNEQFF.

The chain uses TRBV4-1 and TRBJ2-3; 11 nucleotides line up with TRBD2. There are 16 residues in the CDR3. Trimming at V came to 5 bases and at J to 2 bases, leaving 6 bases not matched to a gene. Per germline, CDR1 MGHRA and CDR2 YSYEKL. The CDR3 here is CASSFRLAGLTDTQYF. CDR3 nucleotide sequence: TGCGCCAGCAGCTTTCGACTAGCGGGGCTCACAGATACGCAGTATTTT.

The chain carries TRBV29-1 and TRBJ2-7, with 8 nucleotides matching TRBD1. Germline V gives CDR1 SQVTM, CDR2 ANQGSEA. V lost 6 bases and J lost 5; bases outside the gene matches: 12. The length of the CDR3 is 14 residues. The CDR3 DNA reads as TGCAGCGTAGTGGGACAGGAGGGAACGAACGAGCAGTACTTC. This gives the protein CSVVGQEGTNEQYF.

The CDR3 here is CASSDPGQGLYGYTF. In nucleotides, the CDR3 is TGTGCCAGCAGTGACCCGGGACAGGGCCTCTATGGCTACACCTTC. The chain couples TRBV6-4 to TRBJ1-2; TRBD1 matches 9 bases. CDR3 length: 15 amino acids. Germline CDR1 is MRHNA and CDR2 is SNTAGT. The V and J ends lost 2 bases and 4 bases, in that order; junction bases with no gene match: 5.

V gene TRBV5-6 combines with J gene TRBJ1-2, with D maybe TRBD1 (6 bases). Trimming cost V 0 bases and J 8 bases, with 11 bases left between them. Germline CDR1 SGHDT, CDR2 YYEEEE. The CDR3 extends over 13 amino acids. The CDR3 region has the DNA TGTGCCAGCAGCTTGGTGGGGGCAGAGGGCTACACCTTC. Translation gives CASSLVGAEGYTF.